This TCR beta chain was profiled in a study of siplizumab effects on memory and regulatory T cells. Assayed TCR templates numbered 80,000 to 100,000 for each sample. Method: immunoSEQ multiplex PCR; TCRdb's copy keeps in-frame clones and lacks some. The sample shows about 26,000 clones, 70% to 85% of them seen only once. Germline CDR1 KGHSH, CDR2 LQKENI. The CDR3 extends over 15 amino acids. V was pared by 3 bases and J by 9 bases, with 18 bases between. The TCR sequence derives from a human donor in good health. V gene TRBV18 combines with J gene TRBJ2-1, with D perhaps matching TRBD1 (6 bases). The source material was memory CD4+ T cells sorted from blood. The CDR3 region has the DNA TGTGCCAGCTCACCGGACAGAGGGGTTTTAGGTGAGCAGTTCTTC. This codes for CASSPDRGVLGEQFF.